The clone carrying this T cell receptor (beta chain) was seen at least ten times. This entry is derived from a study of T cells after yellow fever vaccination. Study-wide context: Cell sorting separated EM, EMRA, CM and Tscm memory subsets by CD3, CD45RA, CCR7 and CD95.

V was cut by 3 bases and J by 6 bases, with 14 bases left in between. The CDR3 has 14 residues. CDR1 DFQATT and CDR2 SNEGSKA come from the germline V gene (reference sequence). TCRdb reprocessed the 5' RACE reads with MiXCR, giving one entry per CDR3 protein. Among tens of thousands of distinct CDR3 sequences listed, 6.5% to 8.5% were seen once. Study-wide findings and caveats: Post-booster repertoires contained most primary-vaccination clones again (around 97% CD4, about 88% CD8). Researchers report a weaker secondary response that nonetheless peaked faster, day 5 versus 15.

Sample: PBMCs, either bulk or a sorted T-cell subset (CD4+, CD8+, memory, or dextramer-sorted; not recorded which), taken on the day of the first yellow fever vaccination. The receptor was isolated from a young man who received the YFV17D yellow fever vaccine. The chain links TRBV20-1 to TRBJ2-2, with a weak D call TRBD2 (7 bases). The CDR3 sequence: CSASVWGGPGELFF. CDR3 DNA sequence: TGCAGTGCTAGCGTGTGGGGGGGCCCCGGGGAGCTGTTTTTT.